This T cell receptor beta chain was identified during a study of blood T cell repertoires in COVID-19. About the research overall: Italy, Spain and the United States were the sources of the convalescent and acute COVID-19 samples. T cells, B-cell-depleted T cells, or PBMCs provided the cDNA or gDNA that served as material.

Sequenced by immunoSEQ multiplex PCR; TCRdb stores in-frame clones only, minus some. The table lists 650,000 to 800,000 clones, approximately 90% of them singletons. CDR3 length: 18 amino acids. V trimming: 4 bases; J trimming: 0 bases; junction bases outside the gene matches: 12. The germline V gene has CDR1 LGHNT and CDR2 FRNRAP. The TCR was taken from a woman younger than 30 with acute or convalescent COVID-19. This chain links TRBV12-5 with TRBJ1-5; the match to TRBD1 covers 7 bases. Sample: peripheral blood. The CDR3: CASGSGKMGQTSNQPQHF. The DNA of the CDR3 is TGTGCTAGTGGTTCCGGGAAAATGGGACAGACTAGCAATCAGCCCCAGCATTTT.